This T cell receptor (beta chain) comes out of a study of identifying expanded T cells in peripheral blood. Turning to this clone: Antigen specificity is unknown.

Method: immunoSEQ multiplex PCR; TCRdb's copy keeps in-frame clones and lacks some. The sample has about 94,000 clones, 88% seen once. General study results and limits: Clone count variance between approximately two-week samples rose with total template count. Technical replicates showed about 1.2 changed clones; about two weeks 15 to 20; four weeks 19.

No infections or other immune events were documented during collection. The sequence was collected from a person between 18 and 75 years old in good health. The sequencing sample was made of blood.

CDR3 in amino acids: CATSRGDRGQFTEAFF. CDR3 coding DNA: TGTGCCACCAGCAGAGGAGACAGGGGACAGTTCACTGAAGCTTTCTTT. V and J are TRBV15 and TRBJ1-1, with TRBD1 matching 8 bases. This CDR3 has 16 amino acids. Germline CDR1 and CDR2: LNHNV and YYDKDF (reference sequence). V lost 1 base to trimming and J lost 4 bases; unmatched junction nucleotides: 8.